This passage covers 21 T cell receptor beta chains from one sample sequenced in a study of identical twins. TCRdb used MiXCR to reprocess the 5' RACE reads, holding one entry per CDR3 protein. The table lists 1.5 million to 2 million distinct CDR3 sequences, about 32% of them singletons. Material for sequencing was cord blood. These receptors were collected from a newborn girl in good health.

The J gene is TRBJ2-1, the V gene TRBV20-1, with 14 bases lining up with TRBD2. The V gene end was trimmed by 2 bases and the J gene end by 6 bases; junction bases not matched to a gene: 9. CDR1 and CDR2 (germline): DFQATT, SNEGSKA (reference sequence). The CDR3 has 17 amino acids. The CDR3 spells CSARSRLAGGPPNEQFF. The CDR3, as DNA: TGCAGTGCTAGATCTAGACTAGCGGGAGGGCCCCCCAATGAGCAGTTCTTC.

For this clonotype: At one end the junction does not follow the germline gene, possibly because of a read error. The chain employs TRBV7-2 and TRBJ2-1; unclear D gene. Germline V gene lookup returns CDR1 SGHTA and CDR2 FQGNSA. The length of the CDR3 is 16 residues. CDR3 region: CASSLASPSSCNEQFF. In nucleotides, the CDR3 is TGTGCCAGCAGCTTAGCTAGCCCCAGCTCCTGCAATGAGCAGTTCTTC.

This clonotype was observed a single time. The V gene is TRBV7-2, the J gene TRBJ2-7; 7 bases match TRBD1. The DNA end lines up better with TRBJ2-4; the J call may be wrong. Germline loops: CDR1 SGHTA, CDR2 FQGNSA. The CDR3 covers 13 residues. In DNA form, the CDR3 reads TGTGCCAGCAGCACAGGGGCCGAAAACATTCAGTACTTC. Protein: CASSTGAENIQYF.

There are a few counts of this clonotype. Here the CDR3 DNA reads TGTGCCAGCAGTGAATCTGGTCAGGGCAAAAACATTCAGTACTTC. Amino acid sequence: CASSESGQGKNIQYF. The chain combines TRBV25-1 with TRBJ2-4; possibly TRBD1 for D (5 bases). The CDR3 length is 15 residues. Germline lookup yields CDR1 MGHDK and CDR2 SYGVNS. V lost 1 base, J lost 3 bases, and 10 bases lay in between. Full variable domain (missing parts from reference TRBV25-1 and TRBJ2-4): EADIYQTPRYLVIGTGKKITLECSQTMGHDKMYWYQQDPGMELHLIHYSYGVNSTEKGDLSSESTVSRIRTEHFPLTLESARPSHTSQYLCASSESGQGKNIQYFGAGTRLSVL.

The V and J genes are TRBV11-2 and TRBJ1-4, with D possibly TRBD1 on 5 matching bases. Looked up from germline, CDR1 is SGHAT and CDR2 is FQNNGV. This CDR3 has 16 amino acids. Trimming removed 2 bases at V and 7 bases at J, with 17 bases between. The CDR3 DNA follows: TGTGCCAGCAGCTTACGCGGGGCCCTAACTGGTGAAAAACTGTTTTTT. This translates into CASSLRGALTGEKLFF.

J is TRBJ1-1 and V is TRBV7-2; the D is unclear. The CDR3 sequence is 13 residues long. CDR1 is SGHTA and CDR2 is FQGNSA in the germline V gene. Trimming stripped 5 bases from V and 6 bases from J, with 13 bases between. CDR3 sequence reads: CASSNYEVAEAFF. The CDR3 region has the DNA TGTGCCAGCAGCAATTATGAAGTGGCTGAAGCTTTCTTT.

This clonotype was seen a few times. The rearrangement links TRBV7-9 to TRBJ1-2; weak D call: TRBD1 (6 bases). V was pared by 1 base and J by 4 bases, with 10 bases between. This CDR3 region has 14 residues. The germline gives CDR1 SEHNR, CDR2 FQNEAQ (reference sequence). The CDR3 sequence: CASSLGKDSYGYTF. CDR3 nucleotides: TGTGCCAGCAGCTTAGGGAAGGACAGCTATGGCTACACCTTC.

V usage is TRBV21-1 and J usage is TRBJ2-7; the DNA was not used to check the table's D call, TRBD1. TRBV21-1 is assigned pseudogene status. The CDR3 has 14 amino acids. CDR3 DNA sequence: TGTGCCAGCAGCCCAAAACAGGTTCCCTACGAGCAGTACTTC. This translates into CASSPKQVPYEQYF.

Concerning this clonotype: Sequence at one end of the junction differs from germline and may be a read error. The rearrangement uses TRBV5-1 and TRBJ1-3, with 10 positions matching TRBD1. The CDR3 is 16 residues long. Germline values: CDR1 SGHRS, CDR2 YFSETQ. The CDR3 loop reads CASGLGDRGFGNTIYF. CDR3 in DNA: TGCGCCAGCGGCTTGGGGGACAGGGGTTTCGGAAACACCATATATTTT.

The chain combines TRBV20-1 with TRBJ2-5; D ambiguous. The better agreement between TRBJ2-1 and the DNA end casts doubt on the J call. The CDR3 spans 15 residues. Germline values: CDR1 DFQATT, CDR2 SNEGSKA (reference sequence). The DNA of the CDR3 is TGCAGTGCTAGATCCGGACCTAACCTCCAAGAGACCCAGTTCTTC. Its translation: CSARSGPNLQETQFF.

V gene TRBV6-6 combines with J gene TRBJ2-5, with D unclear. V was pared by 8 bases and J by 5 bases, with 18 bases between. CDR3 length equals 14 residues. Germline V lookup: CDR1 MNHNY, CDR2 SVGAGI (reference sequence). Here the CDR3 DNA reads TGTGCCAGCGGATCATTGGACGGTTGGGAGACCCAGTACTTC. This encodes CASGSLDGWETQYF.

This clonotype was detected many times. The genes are TRBV27 and TRBJ2-3, with 12 positions matching TRBD2. CDR1 MNHEY and CDR2 SMNVEV come from the germline V gene (reference sequence). This CDR3 comprises 15 residues. Trimming removed 4 bases from V and 6 bases from J; junction bases left unmatched: 5. CDR3 bases: TGTGCCAGCAGTTCTAGCGGGAGGGCGCGGGATACGCAGTATTTT. Residues: CASSSSGRARDTQYF.

The chain employs TRBV25-1 and TRBJ1-5; 10 nucleotides line up with TRBD1. The germline V gene has CDR1 MGHDK and CDR2 SYGVNS. CDR3 length: 14 residues. Trimming took 4 bases from V and 8 from J; bases not matched to a gene: 5. CDR3 coding DNA: TGTGCCAGCAGTGGGACAGGGGGAGGAAAGCCCCAGCATTTT. Amino acid sequence: CASSGTGGGKPQHF.

This clonotype has ten or more counts. The chain links TRBV10-3 to TRBJ2-7; D is ambiguous. This CDR3 spans 12 amino acids. V lost 6 bases and J lost 5, with 11 bases in between. The V gene's germline CDR1 is ENHRY and CDR2 SYGVKD. The CDR3 region is CAISPTKNEQYF. The CDR3 coding sequence is TGTGCCATCAGCCCCACTAAAAACGAGCAGTACTTC.

This clonotype showed up just a few times. The chain combines TRBV5-1 with TRBJ1-1, with D perhaps TRBD1 (6 bases). The V end lost 4 bases, the J end lost 2 bases, and 15 bases lay between the germline ends. CDR3 length: 15 amino acids. Per germline, CDR1 SGHRS and CDR2 YFSETQ. CDR3 amino acids: CASSGEAGANTEAFF. Written as DNA, the CDR3 is TGCGCCAGCAGCGGGGAGGCAGGGGCAAACACTGAAGCTTTCTTT.

V and J are TRBV2 and TRBJ2-3; TRBD2 aligns across 11 bases. There are 18 residues in the CDR3. CDR1 SNHLY and CDR2 FYNNEI come from the germline V gene. With V trimmed by 0 bases and J by 2 bases, 7 bases remained unmatched. CDR3 sequence reads: CASSEASLAGGATDTQYF. CDR3 nucleotide sequence: TGTGCCAGCAGTGAAGCGTCTCTAGCGGGGGGTGCCACAGATACGCAGTATTTT.

This chain connects TRBV5-1 to TRBJ1-2, with 9 bases that match TRBD1. The V segment lost 1 base and the J segment 8 bases; nucleotides outside the gene matches: 9. The CDR3 length is 15 residues. From germline, CDR1 is SGHRS and CDR2 YFSETQ. CDR3 region: CASSLLGTGREGYTF. The CDR3, as DNA: TGCGCCAGCAGCTTGCTGGGGACAGGGCGCGAGGGCTACACCTTC. The full variable domain, completed using reference TRBV5-1 and TRBJ1-2, is KAGVTQTPRYLIKTRGQQVTLSCSPISGHRSVSWYQQTPGQGLQFLFEYFSETQRNKGNFPGRFSGRQFSNSRSEMNVSTLELGDSALYLCASSLLGTGREGYTFGSGTRLTVV.

This clonotype has only a few counts. V usage is TRBV4-1 and J usage is TRBJ2-1; 9 bases match TRBD2. The CDR3 length is 15 residues. Germline V CDR1 and CDR2: MGHRA, YSYEKL. V was pared by 0 bases and J by 12 bases, with 9 bases of the junction left unmatched. CDR3: CASSQERGGYRWQFF. The CDR3 nucleotides read TGCGCCAGCAGCCAAGAGCGGGGGGGCTATCGTTGGCAGTTCTTC.

This clonotype was seen at least ten times. CDR3 nucleotides: TGTGCCAGCAGCCAAGACTTCTCGGGCGAGCAGTACTTC. Protein product: CASSQDFSGEQYF. V and J are TRBV4-2 and TRBJ2-4; D is unresolved. The end of the DNA is better explained by TRBJ2-7, so the J call may be wrong. There are 13 residues in the CDR3. Germline values: CDR1 LGHNA, CDR2 YNFKEQ.

In its sample, this clonotype was seen many times. J is TRBJ2-5 and V is TRBV5-1; D remains ambiguous. Looked up from germline, CDR1 is SGHRS and CDR2 is YFSETQ. Trimming cost V 0 bases and J 5 bases, with 5 bases left between them. CDR3 length: 12 residues. In DNA, the CDR3 is TGCGCCAGCAGCTTGGAGATGGAGACCCAGTACTTC. It codes for CASSLEMETQYF. Based on the CDR3 plus reference TRBV5-1 and TRBJ2-5, the full variable domain is KAGVTQTPRYLIKTRGQQVTLSCSPISGHRSVSWYQQTPGQGLQFLFEYFSETQRNKGNFPGRFSGRQFSNSRSEMNVSTLELGDSALYLCASSLEMETQYFGPGTRLLVL.

This clonotype was observed many times. The J gene is TRBJ2-7, the V gene TRBV29-1, with D maybe TRBD2 (5 bases). The ends were cut back, 6 bases at V and 0 bases at J, with 15 bases in the middle. The CDR3 consists of 14 residues. Germline-derived CDR1 and CDR2 are SQVTM and ANQGSEA. The CDR3 DNA follows: TGCAGCGTCGCAACCGGGATTTCCTCCTACGAGCAGTACTTC. This sequence encodes CSVATGISSYEQYF.